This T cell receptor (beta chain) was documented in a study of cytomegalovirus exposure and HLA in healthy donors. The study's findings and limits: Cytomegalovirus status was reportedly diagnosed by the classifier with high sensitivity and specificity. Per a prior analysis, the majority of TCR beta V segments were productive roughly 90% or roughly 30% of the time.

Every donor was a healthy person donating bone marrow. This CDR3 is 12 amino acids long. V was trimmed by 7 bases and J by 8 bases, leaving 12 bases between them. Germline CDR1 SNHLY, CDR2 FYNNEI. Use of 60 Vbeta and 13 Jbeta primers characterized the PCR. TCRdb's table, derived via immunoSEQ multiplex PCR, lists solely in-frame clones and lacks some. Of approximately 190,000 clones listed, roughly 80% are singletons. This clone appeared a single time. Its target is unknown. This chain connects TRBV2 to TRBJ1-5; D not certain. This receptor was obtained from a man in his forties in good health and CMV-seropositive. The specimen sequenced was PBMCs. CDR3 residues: CASNKLGEPQHF. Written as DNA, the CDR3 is TGTGCCAGCAATAAACTCGGGGAGCCCCAGCATTTT.